These 24 T cell receptor beta chains originate from one sample sequenced in a study of T cells in Graves' hyperthyroidism and ophthalmopathy. TCR beta CDR3 region amplification was performed from RNA transcripts. TCR CDR3 regions were first amplified by RT-PCR with HTBI primers. In TCRdb, the multiplex PCR reads were re-called with MiXCR into one record per CDR3 protein. The table shows about 600,000 distinct CDR3 sequences, with about a sixth occurring only once. The sample taken for sequencing was blood. These receptors were obtained from a woman between 40 and 50 years old with Graves' ophthalmopathy.

The chain uses TRBV7-2 and TRBJ2-4; D is perhaps TRBD2 (6 bases). This CDR3 has 14 amino acids. Germline V CDR1 and CDR2: SGHTA, FQGNSA. V lost 9 bases and J 4 bases, leaving 16 bases between the germline ends. In DNA form, the CDR3 reads TGTGCCAGTAGTATCTCCGGAGGGAAAAACATTCAGTACTTC. Its translation: CASSISGGKNIQYF.

A few counts support this clonotype. Given a much more abundant clone one base away, this may be a read error. The V call is TRBV3-1, the J call TRBJ2-5; TRBD2 agrees at 15 bases. V shed 2 bases, J shed 2 bases, and the junction held 6 bases outside the gene matches. This CDR3 comprises 18 residues. Germline V CDR1 and CDR2: LGHDT, YNNKEL (reference sequence). The CDR3 nucleotides are TGTGCCAGCAGCCAACTCTGGACTAGCGGGGGGGGACAAGAGACCCAGTACTTC. This codes for CASSQLWTSGGGQETQYF.

The chain links TRBV7-9 to TRBJ2-5; 9 bases agree with TRBD2. Germline V gene sequence: CDR1 SEHNR, CDR2 FQNEAQ (reference sequence). V was clipped by 5 bases and J by 5 bases; unmatched bases: 9. This CDR3 has 15 residues. The CDR3 spells CASSPREGPRETQYF. The CDR3 bases are TGTGCCAGCAGCCCGCGGGAGGGCCCTCGGGAGACCCAGTACTTC.

The table lists this clonotype with many counts. J is TRBJ2-3 and V is TRBV11-2; 9 positions agree with TRBD2. Per germline, CDR1 SGHAT and CDR2 FQNNGV. With 6 bases clipped from V and 5 bases from J, the junction kept 3 bases outside the gene matches. The CDR3 contains 13 residues. CDR3 DNA sequence: TGTGCCAGCAGGGTAGCGGGAGTAGATACGCAGTATTTT. It specifies CASRVAGVDTQYF.

This clonotype was recorded at least ten times. This chain connects TRBV3-1 to TRBJ2-3; TRBD2 matches at 7 bases. Germline CDR1 reads LGHDT; CDR2 reads YNNKEL (reference sequence). This CDR3 has 14 residues. Trimming took 1 base from V and 3 from J; bases not matched to a gene: 1. The CDR3 nucleotides read TGTGCCAGCAGCCAAGCTAGCGGTACAGATACGCAGTATTTT. Translation gives CASSQASGTDTQYF.

This clonotype has at least ten counts. The chain links TRBV3-1 to TRBJ1-5; 7 bases align to TRBD1. This CDR3 region has 15 residues. J lost 4 bases, V lost 0 bases, and 3 bases had no gene match. The germline gives CDR1 LGHDT, CDR2 YNNKEL (reference sequence). The CDR3 sequence is CASSQDTTGNQPQHF. CDR3 nucleotides: TGTGCCAGCAGCCAAGATACGACAGGGAATCAGCCCCAGCATTTT.

Ten or more counts support this clonotype. The J gene is TRBJ2-1, the V gene TRBV12-3 or TRBV12-4; possible D gene TRBD1, 6 bases. Between the trimmed V and J ends, which lost 8 bases and 7 bases, there was a span of 15 bases. The CDR3 length is 13 residues. The CDR3 here is CASWPTGKNEQFF. The CDR3 DNA reads TGTGCCAGCTGGCCCACAGGGAAGAATGAGCAGTTCTTC.

This sequence joins TRBV13 and TRBJ2-3, with D perhaps matching TRBD2 (6 bases). This CDR3 has 17 residues. V was clipped by 0 bases and J by 3 bases, with 16 bases between them. Per the germline V gene, CDR1 is PRHDT and CDR2 is FYEKMQ (reference sequence). Here the CDR3 DNA reads TGTGCCAGCAGCTTAGGCCTTCTGGACTATCAAACAGATACGCAGTATTTT. It codes for CASSLGLLDYQTDTQYF.

This clonotype was counted at least ten times. V and J are TRBV5-1 and TRBJ1-1; 7 bases are a match to TRBD1. The V gene's germline CDR1 is SGHRS and CDR2 YFSETQ. The length of the CDR3 is 14 residues. Trimming took 4 bases from V and 1 from J; bases not matched to a gene: 4. The CDR3 DNA reads as TGCGCCAGCAGCCGAGGGGGCGGGAACACTGAAGCTTTCTTT. Its translation: CASSRGGGNTEAFF. The variable domain in full, completed from reference TRBV5-1 and TRBJ1-1, reads KAGVTQTPRYLIKTRGQQVTLSCSPISGHRSVSWYQQTPGQGLQFLFEYFSETQRNKGNFPGRFSGRQFSNSRSEMNVSTLELGDSALYLCASSRGGGNTEAFFGQGTRLTVV.

As regards this clonotype: Relative to the germline gene, one junction end is altered; a read error may explain this. This rearrangement joins TRBV20-1 to TRBJ2-2, with D possibly TRBD2 on 5 matching bases. This CDR3 contains 11 residues. Germline CDR1 and CDR2: DFQATT and SNEGSKA (reference sequence). The CDR3 nucleotides are TGCAGTGCGCGGAACACCGGGGAGCTGGTTTTT. It encodes CSARNTGELVF.

At least ten counts were recorded for this clonotype. This chain joins TRBV6-1 and TRBJ2-1; maybe TRBD2 (7 bases). Per the germline V gene, CDR1 is MNHNS and CDR2 is SASEGT. Trimming took off 5 bases at V and 10 bases at J, with 36 bases between the two ends. CDR3 size: 20 residues. CDR3 coding DNA: TGTGCCAGCAGTAACCGCCGGATCGTGGAACGGGTGGGGGGGGGCGGCGAGCAGTTCTTC. This codes for CASSNRRIVERVGGGGEQFF.

This clonotype was observed a handful of times. The chain combines TRBV19 with TRBJ1-5; 10 nucleotides match TRBD1. The length of the CDR3 is 16 residues. Germline-derived CDR1 and CDR2 are LNHDA and SQIVND (reference sequence). Losses at the gene ends were 5 bases for V and 2 bases for J; bases not matched to a gene: 6. The CDR3 protein is CASSVGTGARNQPQHF. As DNA, the CDR3 is TGTGCCAGTAGTGTAGGGACAGGGGCGCGCAATCAGCCCCAGCATTTT. Full variable domain (rest looked up from reference TRBV19 and TRBJ1-5): DGGITQSPKYLFRKEGQNVTLSCEQNLNHDAMYWYRQDPGQGLRLIYYSQIVNDFQKGDIAEGYSVSREKKESFPLTVTSAQKNPTAFYLCASSVGTGARNQPQHFGDGTRLSIL.

This clonotype has a count of ten or more. J is TRBJ2-7 and V is TRBV30; weak D call: TRBD1 (5 bases). Germline V lookup: CDR1 GTSNPN, CDR2 SVGIG (reference sequence). This CDR3 is 13 amino acids long. With 2 bases removed from V and 6 bases from J, the gap between germline ends came to 14 bases. The CDR3 reads CAWSSMGPSEQYF. The DNA for the CDR3 is TGTGCCTGGAGTTCCATGGGGCCTAGCGAGCAGTACTTC.

Worth noting for this clonotype: Its ends do not fully match the called genes, so a read error is possible. V gene TRBV10-3 combines with J gene TRBJ1-5; TRBD1 might be the D (5 bases). This CDR3 region has 13 residues. Germline V gene sequence: CDR1 ENHRY, CDR2 SYGVKD. This CDR3 is CATSELGDQPQHF. The CDR3 nucleotides are TGTGCCACCAGTGAGTTGGGGGATCAGCCCCAGCATTTT.

The V call is TRBV7-6, the J call TRBJ1-6; D perhaps matches TRBD1 (5 bases). Germline V gene sequence: CDR1 SGHVS, CDR2 FNYEAQ. The length of the CDR3 is 17 residues. V was clipped by 1 base and J by 1 base, with 11 bases between them. The CDR3 sequence is CASSLGGGTSYNSPLHF. CDR3 nucleotides: TGTGCCAGCAGCTTAGGTGGGGGAACGTCCTATAATTCACCCCTCCACTTT.

This clonotype was observed at least ten times. One end of the junction is discordant with germline, which a read error may explain. The chain links TRBV18 to TRBJ2-5; D gene ambiguous. The CDR3 sequence is 14 residues long. Germline CDR1 and CDR2: KGHSH and LQKENI. In nucleotides, the CDR3 is TGTGCCAGCCCACCAAGGCCTAATGAGGTGACCCAGTACTTC. This sequence encodes CASPPRPNEVTQYF.

This clonotype showed up many times. V and J are TRBV3-1 and TRBJ2-6; D is unresolved. V was shortened by 2 bases and J by 4 bases, with 12 bases between the two germline ends. CDR1 and CDR2 (germline): LGHDT, YNNKEL (reference sequence). This CDR3 is 16 amino acids long. The DNA of the CDR3 is TGTGCCAGCAGCCAAACGAGTGGGTACGGGGCCAACGTCCTGACTTTC. Translation gives CASSQTSGYGANVLTF.

This clonotype was seen ten or more times. CDR3 loop: CAWSVNRRVEKLFF. The CDR3 DNA follows: TGTGCCTGGAGTGTCAACAGGAGAGTTGAAAAACTGTTTTTT. The V call is TRBV30, the J call TRBJ1-4; a possible D gene is TRBD1 (5 bases). The CDR3 totals 14 residues. V was pared by 0 bases and J by 7 bases, with 12 bases between. In germline, CDR1 is GTSNPN, CDR2 SVGIG (reference sequence).

This clonotype was observed a few times. The rearrangement uses TRBV20-1 and TRBJ2-3; tentatively, D is TRBD2 (6 bases). Germline CDR1 DFQATT, CDR2 SNEGSKA (reference sequence). The length of the CDR3 is 12 residues. V shed 2 bases and J shed 11 bases, with 14 bases lying between them. This CDR3 is CSARIGGEMQYF. DNA of the CDR3: TGCAGTGCTAGAATAGGCGGGGAGATGCAGTATTTT.

This clonotype was seen a handful of times. The V gene is TRBV6-1, the J gene TRBJ1-2; unclear D gene. This CDR3 comprises 12 residues. Germline CDR1 is MNHNS and CDR2 is SASEGT. The V end was cut by 5 bases, the J end by 13 bases, with 17 bases between. The CDR3 spells CASSQPRLGFTF. CDR3 coding DNA: TGTGCCAGCAGTCAGCCTCGACTAGGGTTCACCTTC.

This clonotype appeared many times. The genes are TRBV4-2 and TRBJ2-1, with TRBD2 as a possible D gene (6 bases). Between the trimmed V and J ends, which lost 0 bases and 1 base, there was a span of 13 bases. Germline V gives CDR1 LGHNA, CDR2 YNFKEQ. The CDR3 is made up of 17 amino acids. The CDR3 protein is CASSQESAGFSYNEQFF. Written as DNA, the CDR3 is TGTGCCAGCAGCCAAGAGTCCGCGGGATTTTCCTACAATGAGCAGTTCTTC.

This clonotype turned up a few times. The CDR3 loop is CASRETTGYGYTF. DNA of the CDR3: TGTGCCAGCAGGGAGACGACGGGCTATGGCTACACCTTC. This chain connects TRBV28 to TRBJ1-2; D unclear. Trimming took 6 bases from V and 4 from J, leaving 12 bases between them. In germline, CDR1 is MDHEN, CDR2 SYDVKM. This CDR3 is built from 13 residues.

This clonotype was seen ten or more times. The CDR3 is CASRGTAGSYEQYF. The CDR3, as DNA: TGTGCCAGCAGAGGGACAGCCGGATCCTACGAGCAGTACTTC. The genes are TRBV28 and TRBJ2-7, with TRBD1 matching 7 bases. This CDR3 comprises 14 residues. V trimming: 6 bases; J trimming: 1 base; junction bases outside the gene matches: 6. Germline V lookup: CDR1 MDHEN, CDR2 SYDVKM.

The chain employs TRBV6-1 and TRBJ2-3; D is possibly TRBD1 (6 bases). CDR1 and CDR2 from the germline V gene are MNHNS and SASEGT. This CDR3 has 13 residues. V dropped 5 bases and J dropped 6 bases, with 12 bases sitting between them. The CDR3 here is CASSKDSPDTQYF. The CDR3 region has the DNA TGTGCCAGCAGTAAGGACAGCCCCGATACGCAGTATTTT.